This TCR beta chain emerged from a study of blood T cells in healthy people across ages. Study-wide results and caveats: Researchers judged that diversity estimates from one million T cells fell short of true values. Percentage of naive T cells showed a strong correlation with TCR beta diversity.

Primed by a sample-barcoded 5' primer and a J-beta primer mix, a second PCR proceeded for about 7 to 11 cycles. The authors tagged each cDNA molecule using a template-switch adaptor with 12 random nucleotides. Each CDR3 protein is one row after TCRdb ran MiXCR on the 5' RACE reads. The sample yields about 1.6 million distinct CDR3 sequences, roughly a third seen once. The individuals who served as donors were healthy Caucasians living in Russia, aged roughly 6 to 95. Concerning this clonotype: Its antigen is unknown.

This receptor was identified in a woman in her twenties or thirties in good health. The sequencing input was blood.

The CDR3 coding sequence is TGTGCCAGCAGCCAAGATCGGAGTAGCGGGGGGAAGCAGTTCTTC. Residues: CASSQDRSSGGKQFF. The J gene is TRBJ2-1, the V gene TRBV3-1; TRBD2 matches at 10 bases. Germline V gene lookup returns CDR1 LGHDT and CDR2 YNNKEL (reference sequence). This CDR3 has 15 residues. J was trimmed by 11 bases and V by 0 bases; bases with no gene match: 7.